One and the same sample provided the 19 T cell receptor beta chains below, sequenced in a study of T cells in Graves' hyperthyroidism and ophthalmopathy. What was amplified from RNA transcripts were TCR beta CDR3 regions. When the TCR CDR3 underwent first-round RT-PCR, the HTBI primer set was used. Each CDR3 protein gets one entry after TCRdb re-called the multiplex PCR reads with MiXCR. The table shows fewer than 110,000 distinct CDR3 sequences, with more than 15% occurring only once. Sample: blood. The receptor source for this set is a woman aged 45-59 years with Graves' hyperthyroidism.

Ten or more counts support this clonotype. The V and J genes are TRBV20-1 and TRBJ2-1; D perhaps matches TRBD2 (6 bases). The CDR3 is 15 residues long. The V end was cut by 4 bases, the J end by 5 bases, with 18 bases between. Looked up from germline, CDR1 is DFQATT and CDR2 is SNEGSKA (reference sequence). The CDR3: CSAKERVSPHNEQFF. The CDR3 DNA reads TGCAGTGCTAAAGAGCGGGTGTCGCCCCACAATGAGCAGTTCTTC.

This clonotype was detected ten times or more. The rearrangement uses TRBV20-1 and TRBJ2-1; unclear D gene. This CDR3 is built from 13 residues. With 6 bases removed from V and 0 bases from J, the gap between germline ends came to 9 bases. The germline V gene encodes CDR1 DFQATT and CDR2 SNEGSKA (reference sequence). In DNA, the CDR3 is TGCAGTGCAACGACCCACTCCTACAATGAGCAGTTCTTC. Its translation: CSATTHSYNEQFF.

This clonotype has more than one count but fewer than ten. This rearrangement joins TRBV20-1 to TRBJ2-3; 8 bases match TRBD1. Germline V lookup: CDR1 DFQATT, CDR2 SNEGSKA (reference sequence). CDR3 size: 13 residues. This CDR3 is CSPTGESTDTQYF. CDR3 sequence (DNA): TGCAGCCCGACAGGGGAGAGCACAGATACGCAGTATTTT.

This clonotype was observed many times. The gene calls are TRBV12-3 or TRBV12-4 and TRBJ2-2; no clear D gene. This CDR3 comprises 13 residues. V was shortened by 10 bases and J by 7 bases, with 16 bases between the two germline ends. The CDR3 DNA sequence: TGTGCCAACAGACGCGAGAACGGCGGGGAGCTGTTTTTT. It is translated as CANRRENGGELFF.

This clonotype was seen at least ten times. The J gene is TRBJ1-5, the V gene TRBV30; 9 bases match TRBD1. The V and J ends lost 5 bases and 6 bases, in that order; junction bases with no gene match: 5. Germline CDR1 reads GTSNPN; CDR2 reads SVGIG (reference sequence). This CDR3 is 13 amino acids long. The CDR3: CAWDRGIGQPQHF. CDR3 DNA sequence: TGTGCCTGGGACAGGGGGATCGGTCAGCCCCAGCATTTT.

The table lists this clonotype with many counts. CDR3 sequence (DNA): TGTGCCAGCAGCTTGGGGACGGACTCCTACGAGCAGTACGTC. This sequence encodes CASSLGTDSYEQYV. The V call is TRBV5-6, the J call TRBJ2-7; D is undetermined. V lost 0 bases and J 0 bases, leaving 7 bases between the germline ends. Germline assignment: CDR1 SGHDT and CDR2 YYEEEE. The CDR3 runs 14 residues.

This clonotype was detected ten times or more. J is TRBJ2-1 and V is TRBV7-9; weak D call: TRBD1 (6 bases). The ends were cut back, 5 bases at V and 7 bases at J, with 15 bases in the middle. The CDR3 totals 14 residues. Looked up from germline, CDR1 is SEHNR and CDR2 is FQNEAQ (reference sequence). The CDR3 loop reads CASSKLEQGNEQFF. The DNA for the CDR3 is TGTGCCAGCAGCAAACTTGAACAGGGAAATGAGCAGTTCTTC. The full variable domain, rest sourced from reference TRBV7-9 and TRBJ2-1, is DTGVSQNPRHKITKRGQNVTFRCDPISEHNRLYWYRQTLGQGPEFLTYFQNEAQLEKSRLLSDRFSAERPKGSFSTLEIQRTEQGDSAMYLCASSKLEQGNEQFFGPGTRLTVL.

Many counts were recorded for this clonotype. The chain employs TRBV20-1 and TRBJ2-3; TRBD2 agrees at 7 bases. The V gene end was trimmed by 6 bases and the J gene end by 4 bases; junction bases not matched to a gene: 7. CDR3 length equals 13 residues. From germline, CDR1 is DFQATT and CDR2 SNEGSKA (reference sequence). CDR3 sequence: CSAPSAGPDTQYF. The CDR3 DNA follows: TGCAGTGCCCCGTCAGCGGGACCAGATACGCAGTATTTT.

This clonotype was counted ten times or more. The CDR3 DNA is TGCAGTGCTAGAGGGGGACTAGCAATTTCAGATACGCAGTATTTT. It encodes CSARGGLAISDTQYF. The V and J genes are TRBV20-1 and TRBJ2-3, with 9 bases matching TRBD2. Trimming removed 1 base from V and 4 bases from J; junction bases left unmatched: 6. CDR1 and CDR2 (germline): DFQATT, SNEGSKA (reference sequence). The CDR3 spans 15 residues.

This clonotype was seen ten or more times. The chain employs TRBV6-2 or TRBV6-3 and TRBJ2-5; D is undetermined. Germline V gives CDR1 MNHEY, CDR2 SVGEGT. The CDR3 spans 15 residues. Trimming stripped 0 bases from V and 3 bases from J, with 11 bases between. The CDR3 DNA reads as TGTGCCAGCAGTTACTCGAGGATCACCAAAGAGACCCAGTACTTC. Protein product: CASSYSRITKETQYF.

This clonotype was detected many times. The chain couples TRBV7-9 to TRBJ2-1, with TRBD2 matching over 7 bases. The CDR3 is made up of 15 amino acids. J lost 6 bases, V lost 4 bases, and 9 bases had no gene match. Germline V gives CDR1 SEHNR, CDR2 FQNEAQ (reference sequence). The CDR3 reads CASSSLVGGINEQFF. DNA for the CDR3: TGTGCCAGCAGCTCCTTGGTGGGGGGGATCAATGAGCAGTTCTTC.

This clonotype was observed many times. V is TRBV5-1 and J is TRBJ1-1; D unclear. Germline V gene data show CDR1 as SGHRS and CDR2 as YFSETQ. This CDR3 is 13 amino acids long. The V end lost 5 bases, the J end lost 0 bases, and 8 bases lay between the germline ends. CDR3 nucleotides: TGCGCCAGCAGGGGGATGATGAACACTGAAGCTTTCTTT. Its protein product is CASRGMMNTEAFF.

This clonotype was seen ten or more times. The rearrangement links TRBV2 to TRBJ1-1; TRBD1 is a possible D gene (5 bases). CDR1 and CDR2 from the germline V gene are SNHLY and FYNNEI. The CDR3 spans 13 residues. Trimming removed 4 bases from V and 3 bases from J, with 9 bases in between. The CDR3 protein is CASSVGAYTEAFF. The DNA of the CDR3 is TGTGCCAGCAGTGTTGGGGCCTACACTGAAGCTTTCTTT.

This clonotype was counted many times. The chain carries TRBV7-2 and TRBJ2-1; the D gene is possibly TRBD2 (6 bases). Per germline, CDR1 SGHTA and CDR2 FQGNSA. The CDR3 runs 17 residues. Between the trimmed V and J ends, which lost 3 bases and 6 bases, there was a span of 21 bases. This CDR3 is CASSFVIRGLGINEQFF. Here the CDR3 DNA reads TGTGCCAGCAGCTTCGTAATACGGGGACTGGGGATCAATGAGCAGTTCTTC.

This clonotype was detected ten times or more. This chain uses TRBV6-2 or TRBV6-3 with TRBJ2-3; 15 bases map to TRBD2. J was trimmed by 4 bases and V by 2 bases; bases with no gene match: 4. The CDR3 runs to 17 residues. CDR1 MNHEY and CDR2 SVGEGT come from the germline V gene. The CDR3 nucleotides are TGTGCCAGCAGTTACCTGGGACTAGCGGGAGGCGCAGATACGCAGTATTTT. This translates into CASSYLGLAGGADTQYF.

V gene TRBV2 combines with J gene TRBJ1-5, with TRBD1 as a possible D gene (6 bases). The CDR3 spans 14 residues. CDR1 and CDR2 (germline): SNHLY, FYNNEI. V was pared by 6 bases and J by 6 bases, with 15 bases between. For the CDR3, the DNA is TGTGCCAGCAGGGACAGATTCGACATTCAGCCCCAGCATTTT. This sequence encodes CASRDRFDIQPQHF.

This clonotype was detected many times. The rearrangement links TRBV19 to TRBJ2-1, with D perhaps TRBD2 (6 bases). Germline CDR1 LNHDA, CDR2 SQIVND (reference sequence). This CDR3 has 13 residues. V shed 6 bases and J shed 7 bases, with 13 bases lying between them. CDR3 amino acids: CASSPTSHNEQFF. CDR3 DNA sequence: TGTGCCAGTAGCCCCACTAGCCATAATGAGCAGTTCTTC.

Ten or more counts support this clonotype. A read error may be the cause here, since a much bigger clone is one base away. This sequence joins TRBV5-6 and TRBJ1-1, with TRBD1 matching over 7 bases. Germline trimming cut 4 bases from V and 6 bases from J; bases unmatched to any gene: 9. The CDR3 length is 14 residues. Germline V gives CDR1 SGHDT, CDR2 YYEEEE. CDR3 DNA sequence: TGTGCCAGCAGCCGCGAACAGGGGTCATCTGAAGCTTTCTTT. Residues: CASSREQGSSEAFF.

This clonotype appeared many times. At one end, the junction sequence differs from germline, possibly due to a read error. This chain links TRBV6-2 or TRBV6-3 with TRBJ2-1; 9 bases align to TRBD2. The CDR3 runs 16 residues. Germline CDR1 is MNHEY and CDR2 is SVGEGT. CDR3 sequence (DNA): TGTGCCAGCAGTACGGAGACTAGCGGACCCCTACAATGCGGGGTCTTC. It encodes CASSTETSGPLQCGVF.